A selection of T cell receptor beta chains follows, all from one sample in a study of CD8+ T cells in alopecia areata. The method was immunoSEQ multiplex PCR; TCRdb's version includes in-frame clones alone and lacks a portion of them. Of roughly 180,000 clones listed, about half are singletons. This specimen consisted of CD8+ T cells sorted from blood, obtained around week 52, from a patient treated with tofacitinib. These receptors were taken from a human donor with alopecia areata. The CDR3 runs from the conserved cysteine through the conserved F or W. D genes are given only for firm matches. Only some rows state a clone size, as once, few, many or a class for expanded clones.

cdr3_aa: CASTLDGSTGELFF; cdr3_nt: TGTGCCAGCACCCTGGACGGTAGTACCGGGGAGCTGTTTTTT; j_call: TRBJ2-2; d_call: .; cdr3_length: 14; v_call: TRBV25-1; clone_size: .
cdr3_aa: CASSLRGRAEFSPLHF; cdr3_nt: TGTGCCAGCTCATTAAGGGGGCGAGCTGAATTTTCACCCCTCCACTTT; j_call: TRBJ1-6; d_call: TRBD1; cdr3_length: 16; v_call: TRBV18; clone_size: .
cdr3_aa: CASSIDRESYEQYF; cdr3_nt: TGTGCCAGTAGTATAGATCGGGAATCCTACGAGCAGTACTTC; j_call: TRBJ2-7; d_call: .; cdr3_length: 14; v_call: TRBV19; clone_size: .
cdr3_aa: CASSQDYRARRGETQYF; cdr3_nt: TGCGCCAGCAGCCAAGATTACAGGGCTCGGCGGGGAGAGACCCAGTACTTC; j_call: TRBJ2-5; d_call: .; cdr3_length: 17; v_call: TRBV4-3; clone_size: .
cdr3_aa: CASSLTGGFGSGANVLTF; cdr3_nt: TGCGCCAGCAGCTTGACTGGGGGGTTCGGATCTGGGGCCAACGTCCTGACTTTC; j_call: TRBJ2-6; d_call: .; cdr3_length: 18; v_call: TRBV5-1; clone_size: few
cdr3_aa: CASSPKRTKNDNEQFF; cdr3_nt: TGTGCCAGCAGCCCTAAGCGGACAAAGAACGACAATGAGCAGTTCTTC; j_call: TRBJ2-1; d_call: .; cdr3_length: 16; v_call: TRBV11-1; clone_size: .
cdr3_aa: CASSLGPGYNSPLHF; cdr3_nt: TGTGCCAGCAGCTTGGGGCCAGGCTATAATTCACCCCTCCACTTT; j_call: TRBJ1-6; d_call: .; cdr3_length: 15; v_call: TRBV11-2; clone_size: few
cdr3_aa: CATSASPGPRSYNEQFF; cdr3_nt: TGTGCCACCAGCGCGTCGCCGGGACCGAGATCCTACAATGAGCAGTTCTTC; j_call: TRBJ2-1; d_call: .; cdr3_length: 17; v_call: TRBV15; clone_size: .
cdr3_aa: CASSLGGGYANTEAFF; cdr3_nt: TGTGCCAGCAGTTTAGGGGGAGGGTACGCGAACACTGAAGCTTTCTTT; j_call: TRBJ1-1; d_call: .; cdr3_length: 16; v_call: TRBV27; clone_size: .
cdr3_aa: CASSLYDEQFF; cdr3_nt: TGTGCCAGCAGTCTTTATGATGAGCAGTTCTTC; j_call: TRBJ2-1; d_call: .; cdr3_length: 11; v_call: TRBV9; clone_size: .
cdr3_aa: CASSHGQGAINEQFF; cdr3_nt: TGTGCCAGCAGCCACGGACAGGGGGCCATCAATGAGCAGTTCTTC; j_call: TRBJ2-1; d_call: TRBD1; cdr3_length: 15; v_call: TRBV9; clone_size: .
cdr3_aa: CAWITPDREHGYTF; cdr3_nt: TGTGCCTGGATTACCCCGGACAGGGAGCACGGCTACACCTTC; j_call: TRBJ1-2; d_call: TRBD1; cdr3_length: 14; v_call: TRBV30; clone_size: .
cdr3_aa: CAWTKNRGGETQYF; cdr3_nt: TGTGCCTGGACCAAGAATAGAGGCGGAGAGACCCAGTACTTC; j_call: TRBJ2-5; d_call: .; cdr3_length: 14; v_call: TRBV30; clone_size: .
cdr3_aa: CASSSRAEDEAFF; cdr3_nt: TGTGCCAGCAGCTCCAGGGCTGAGGATGAAGCTTTCTTT; j_call: TRBJ1-1; d_call: .; cdr3_length: 13; v_call: TRBV7-2; clone_size: .
cdr3_aa: CASSSDSQETQYF; cdr3_nt: TGTGCCAGCAGCTCGGACAGCCAAGAGACCCAGTACTTC; j_call: TRBJ2-5; d_call: .; cdr3_length: 13; v_call: TRBV7-9; clone_size: .
cdr3_aa: CASSVGTGYGYTF; cdr3_nt: TGTGCCAGTAGTGTCGGGACGGGGTATGGCTACACCTTC; j_call: TRBJ1-2; d_call: .; cdr3_length: 13; v_call: TRBV19; clone_size: few
cdr3_aa: CASSQEWGGGELFF; cdr3_nt: TGCGCCAGCAGCCAAGAGTGGGGCGGCGGGGAGCTGTTTTTT; j_call: TRBJ2-2; d_call: .; cdr3_length: 14; v_call: TRBV4-3; clone_size: .
cdr3_aa: CAIGGGETQYF; cdr3_nt: TGTGCCATCGGGGGGGGAGAGACCCAGTACTTC; j_call: TRBJ2-5; d_call: TRBD2; cdr3_length: 11; v_call: TRBV10-3; clone_size: .
cdr3_aa: CASSVAGTEETQYF; cdr3_nt: TGTGCCAGCAGCGTAGCAGGTACCGAAGAGACCCAGTACTTC; j_call: TRBJ2-5; d_call: .; cdr3_length: 14; v_call: TRBV9; clone_size: .
cdr3_aa: CASSLANGYYNEQFF; cdr3_nt: TGTGCCAGCAGCTTGGCCAACGGATACTACAATGAGCAGTTCTTC; j_call: TRBJ2-1; d_call: .; cdr3_length: 15; v_call: TRBV5-4; clone_size: .
cdr3_aa: CASSQVLYDTQYF; cdr3_nt: TGCGCCAGCAGCCAAGTACTCTACGATACGCAGTATTTT; j_call: TRBJ2-3; d_call: .; cdr3_length: 13; v_call: TRBV4-3; clone_size: .
cdr3_aa: CASSLRQWWEETQYF; cdr3_nt: TGTGCCAGCAGCCTTCGGCAGTGGTGGGAAGAGACCCAGTACTTC; j_call: TRBJ2-5; d_call: .; cdr3_length: 15; v_call: TRBV7-8; clone_size: .
cdr3_aa: CASRVYRALDSPLHF; cdr3_nt: TGTGCCAGCAGGGTATACAGGGCCCTCGATTCACCCCTCCACTTT; j_call: TRBJ1-6; d_call: .; cdr3_length: 15; v_call: TRBV6-5; clone_size: .
cdr3_aa: CAWSGQGYYEQYF; cdr3_nt: TGTGCCTGGAGTGGCCAGGGTTACTACGAGCAGTACTTC; j_call: TRBJ2-7; d_call: .; cdr3_length: 13; v_call: TRBV30; clone_size: .
cdr3_aa: CASSLGPGAQNIQYF; cdr3_nt: TGTGCCAGCAGCCTGGGGCCAGGGGCGCAAAACATTCAGTACTTC; j_call: TRBJ2-4; d_call: .; cdr3_length: 15; v_call: TRBV11-3; clone_size: .
cdr3_aa: CASSLGVLGQETQYF; cdr3_nt: TGTGCCAGCAGCTTAGGCGTACTGGGCCAAGAGACCCAGTACTTC; j_call: TRBJ2-5; d_call: .; cdr3_length: 15; v_call: TRBV11-2; clone_size: .
cdr3_aa: CASSQSGGNSYEQYF; cdr3_nt: TGCGCCAGCAGCCAATCCGGCGGAAACTCCTACGAGCAGTACTTC; j_call: TRBJ2-7; d_call: .; cdr3_length: 15; v_call: TRBV4-1; clone_size: .